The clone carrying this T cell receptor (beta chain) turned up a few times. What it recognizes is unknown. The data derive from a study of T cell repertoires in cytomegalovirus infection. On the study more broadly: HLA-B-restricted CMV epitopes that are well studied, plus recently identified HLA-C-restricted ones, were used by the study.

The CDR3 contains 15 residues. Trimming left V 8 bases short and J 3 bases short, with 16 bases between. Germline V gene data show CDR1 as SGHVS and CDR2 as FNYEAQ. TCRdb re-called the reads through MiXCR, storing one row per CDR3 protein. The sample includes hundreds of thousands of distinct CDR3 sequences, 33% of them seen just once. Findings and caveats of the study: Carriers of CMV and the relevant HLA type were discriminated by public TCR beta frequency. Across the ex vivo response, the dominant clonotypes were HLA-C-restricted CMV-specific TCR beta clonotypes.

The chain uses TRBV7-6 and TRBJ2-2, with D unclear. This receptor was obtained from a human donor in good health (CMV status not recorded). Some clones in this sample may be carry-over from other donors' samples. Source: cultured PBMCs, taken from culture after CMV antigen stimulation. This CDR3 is CASSSRLGHTGELFF. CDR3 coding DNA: TGTGCCAGCTCTTCGCGGCTAGGGCACACCGGGGAGCTGTTTTTT.